A selection of T cell receptor beta chains follows, all from one sample in a study of shared clonotypes between healthy human individuals. Produced via immunoSEQ multiplex PCR; TCRdb's table is partial and in-frame only. This sample has fewer than 130,000 clones; roughly 66% occur once, and the top ten carry approximately 25%. The specimen sequenced was memory CD8+ T cells sorted from blood. The receptors originated from a woman younger than 45 in good health. Both conserved end residues are part of each CDR3.

CDR3: CASSPDGGYYEQYF
J: TRBJ2-7
V: TRBV5-1

CDR3: CASRELSSGGTGELFF
J: TRBJ2-2
V: TRBV25-1

CDR3: CASRASFGNTIYF
J: TRBJ1-3
V: TRBV27

CDR3: CSGGVGETQYF
J: TRBJ2-5
V: TRBV20-1

CDR3: CASSYLPGQGKETQYF
J: TRBJ2-5
V: TRBV6-5

CDR3: CASRDGTEAFF
J: TRBJ1-1
V: TRBV6-1

CDR3: CAISTGEVPYEQYF
J: TRBJ2-7
V: TRBV10-3

CDR3: CATSSPYAPSYEQYF
J: TRBJ2-7
V: TRBV15

CDR3: CASSSWTAGGELFF
J: TRBJ2-2
V: TRBV19

CDR3: CASSPKGGGNEKLFF
J: TRBJ1-4
V: TRBV6-1

CDR3: CASMVAGGPDTQYF
J: TRBJ2-3
V: TRBV5-1

CDR3: CASSFRVAPGTQYF
J: TRBJ2-5
V: TRBV28

CDR3: CASSQEIGTSGELFF
J: TRBJ2-2
V: TRBV4-2

CDR3: CASNRGASYNEQFF
J: TRBJ2-1
V: TRBV27

CDR3: CASSDSGQNTGELFF
J: TRBJ2-2
V: TRBV6-4

CDR3: CASSPGSQGLYEQYF
J: TRBJ2-7
V: TRBV7-9

CDR3: CATSKEGEQYNEQFF
J: TRBJ2-1
V: TRBV15

CDR3: CASSLGASGGETQYF
J: TRBJ2-5
V: TRBV11-2

CDR3: CASSGGYGDYEQYF
J: TRBJ2-7
V: TRBV28

CDR3: CASSVLVGTDTQYF
J: TRBJ2-3
V: TRBV2

CDR3: CASTLDHTGNNEQFF
J: TRBJ2-1
V: TRBV11-3

CDR3: CASSLEGGQPQHF
J: TRBJ1-5
V: TRBV11-2

CDR3: CASSPIGAGQETQYF
J: TRBJ2-5
V: TRBV5-1

CDR3: CASSYDRNQPQHF
J: TRBJ1-5
V: TRBV6-5

CDR3: CASSELTGVKTQYF
J: TRBJ2-5
V: TRBV2

CDR3: CASSPYPQGVPEAFF
J: TRBJ1-1
V: TRBV11-2

CDR3: CASSLGQGSYEQYF
J: TRBJ2-7
V: TRBV5-4

CDR3: CASGHRDWDYGYTF
J: TRBJ1-2
V: TRBV23-1

CDR3: CASSVGTSGFYEQYF
J: TRBJ2-7
V: TRBV6-5